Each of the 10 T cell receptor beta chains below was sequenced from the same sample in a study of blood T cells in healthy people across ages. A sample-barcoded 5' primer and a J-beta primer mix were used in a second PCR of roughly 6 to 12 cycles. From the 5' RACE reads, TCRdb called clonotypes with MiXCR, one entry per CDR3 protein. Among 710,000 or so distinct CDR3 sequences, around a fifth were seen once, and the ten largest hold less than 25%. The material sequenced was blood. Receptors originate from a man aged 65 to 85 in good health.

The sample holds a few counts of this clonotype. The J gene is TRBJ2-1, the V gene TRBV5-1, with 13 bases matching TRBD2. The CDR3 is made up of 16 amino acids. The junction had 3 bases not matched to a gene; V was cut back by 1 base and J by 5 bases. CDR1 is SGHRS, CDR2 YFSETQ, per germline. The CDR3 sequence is CASSLWGTSGDNEQFF. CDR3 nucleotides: TGCGCCAGCAGCTTGTGGGGGACTAGCGGGGACAATGAGCAGTTCTTC.

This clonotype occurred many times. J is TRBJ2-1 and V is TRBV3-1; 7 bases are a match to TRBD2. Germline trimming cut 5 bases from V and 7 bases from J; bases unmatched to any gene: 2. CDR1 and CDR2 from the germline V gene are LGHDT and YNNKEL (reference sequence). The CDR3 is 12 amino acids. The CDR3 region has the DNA TGTGCCAGCAGCAGGACTAGAAATGAGCAGTTCTTC. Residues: CASSRTRNEQFF.

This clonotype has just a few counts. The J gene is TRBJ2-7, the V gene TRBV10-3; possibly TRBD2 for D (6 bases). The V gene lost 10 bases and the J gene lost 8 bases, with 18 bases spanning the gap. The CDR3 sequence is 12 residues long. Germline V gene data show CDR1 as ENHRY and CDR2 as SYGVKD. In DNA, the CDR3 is TGTGCCACCGGAACCCGGGACTTCCAGCAGTACTTC. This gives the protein CATGTRDFQQYF.

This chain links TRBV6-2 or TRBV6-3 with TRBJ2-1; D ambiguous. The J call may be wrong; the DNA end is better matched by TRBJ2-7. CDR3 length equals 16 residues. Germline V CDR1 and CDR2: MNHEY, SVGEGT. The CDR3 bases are TGTGCCAGCAGTTCGGTCCGGCGGCTTCTCTCCTACGAGCAGTACTTC. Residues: CASSSVRRLLSYEQYF.

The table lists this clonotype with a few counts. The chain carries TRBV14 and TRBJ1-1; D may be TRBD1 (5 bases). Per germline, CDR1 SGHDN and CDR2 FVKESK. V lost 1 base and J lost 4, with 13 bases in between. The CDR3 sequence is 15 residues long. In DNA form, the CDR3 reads TGTGCCAGCAGCCAAGCAAAGGGGCGGATCACTGAAGCTTTCTTT. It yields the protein CASSQAKGRITEAFF.

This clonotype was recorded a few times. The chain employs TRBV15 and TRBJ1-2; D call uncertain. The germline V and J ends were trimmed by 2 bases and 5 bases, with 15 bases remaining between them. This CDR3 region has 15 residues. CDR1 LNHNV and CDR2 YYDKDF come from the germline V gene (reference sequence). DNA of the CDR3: TGTGCCACCAGCAGACTTACCGGGAGCGATTATGGCTACACCTTC. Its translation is CATSRLTGSDYGYTF. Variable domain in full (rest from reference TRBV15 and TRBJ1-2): DAMVIQNPRYQVTQFGKPVTLSCSQTLNHNVMYWYQQKSSQAPKLLFHYYDKDFNNEADTPDNFQSRRPNTSFCFLDIRSPGLGDTAMYLCATSRLTGSDYGYTFGSGTRLTVV.

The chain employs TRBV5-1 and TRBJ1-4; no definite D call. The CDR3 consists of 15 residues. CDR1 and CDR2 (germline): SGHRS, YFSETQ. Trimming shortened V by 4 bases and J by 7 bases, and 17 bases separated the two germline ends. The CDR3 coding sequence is TGCGCCAGCAGCCCGGTCGGGGAAAAGGGTGAAAAACTGTTTTTT. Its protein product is CASSPVGEKGEKLFF.

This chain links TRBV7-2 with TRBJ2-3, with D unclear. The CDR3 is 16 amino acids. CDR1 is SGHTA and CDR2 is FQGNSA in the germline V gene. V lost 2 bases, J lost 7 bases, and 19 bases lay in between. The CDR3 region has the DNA TGTGCCAGCAGCTTATCTAGAATACCCAGCGAAAATACGCAGTATTTT. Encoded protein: CASSLSRIPSENTQYF.

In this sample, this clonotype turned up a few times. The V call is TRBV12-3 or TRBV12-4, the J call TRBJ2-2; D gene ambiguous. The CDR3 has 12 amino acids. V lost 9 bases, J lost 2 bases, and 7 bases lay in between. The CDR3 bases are TGTGCCAGTACTCAAAACACCGGGGAGCTGTTTTTT. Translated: CASTQNTGELFF.

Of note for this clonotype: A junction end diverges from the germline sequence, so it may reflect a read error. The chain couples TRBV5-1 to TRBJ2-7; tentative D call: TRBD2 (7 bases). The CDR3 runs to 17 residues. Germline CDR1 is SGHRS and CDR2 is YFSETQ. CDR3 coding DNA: TGCGCCAGCAGCTTGTCCCCCACGGGGGGCGGAATCTACAAGCAGTACTTC. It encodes CASSLSPTGGGIYKQYF.